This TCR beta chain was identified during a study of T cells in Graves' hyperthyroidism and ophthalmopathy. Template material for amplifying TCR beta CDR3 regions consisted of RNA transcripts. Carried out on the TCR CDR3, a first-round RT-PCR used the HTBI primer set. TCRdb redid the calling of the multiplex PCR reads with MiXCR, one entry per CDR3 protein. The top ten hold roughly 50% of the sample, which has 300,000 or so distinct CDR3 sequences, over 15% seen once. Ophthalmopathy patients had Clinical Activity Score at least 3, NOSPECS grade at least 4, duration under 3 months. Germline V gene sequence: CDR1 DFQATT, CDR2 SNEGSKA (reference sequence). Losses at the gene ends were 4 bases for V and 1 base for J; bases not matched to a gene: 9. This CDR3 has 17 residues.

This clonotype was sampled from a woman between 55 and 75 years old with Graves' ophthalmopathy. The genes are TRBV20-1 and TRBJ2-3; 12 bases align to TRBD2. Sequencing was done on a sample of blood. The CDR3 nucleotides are TGCAGTGCTACAAGGGCTAGCGGGAGGGGGGGCACAGATACGCAGTATTTT. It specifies CSATRASGRGGTDTQYF.